This T cell receptor beta chain was sequenced during a study of T cells expressing NK-cell markers (dated by TCRdb to about 2020). In terms of the full investigation: Under ten donors provided sorted CD3+CD56+NKG2C+, CD3+CD56+NKG2C- and CD3+CD56-NKG2C+ T-cell subsets, whose TCR beta-chain repertoires were profiled. Illumina HiSeq 2000/2500, MiSeq or NextSeq was used to sequence libraries as 2 x 150 bp reads. Among the eight sequenced donors, seven were HCMV-seropositive and one was HCMV-seronegative. All eight donors whose samples were sequenced were randomly selected healthy volunteers, three of them men and five women. Results and caveats for the whole study, not just this receptor: Whether the expanded NKG2C-expressing T cell clones were specific for HCMV antigens remained unclear. Those dominant clonotypes were again the most abundant among CD3+CD56-NKG2C+ cells in four donors, at about 25-65%. In 5 to 7 donors, the dominant CD3+CD56+NKG2C+ clonotypes ranked among the top 10 CD8+ clonotypes, making up roughly 1.0-7.0% of CD8+ T cells.

Sequencing took place on an Illumina HiSeq 2000. 5'RACE template switching, by which a universal primer site and unique molecular identifiers were added, was used to make TCR beta cDNA libraries. cDNA synthesis was primed from the TCR beta constant segment, followed by two successive PCR amplification steps. In the authors' own workflow: MIGEC handled demultiplexing of the reads and grouping by UMI, while MiTCR was used to assemble and quantify clonotypes. Only TCR cDNA sequences supported by at least two reads were kept to exclude erroneous sequences. The tcR package was used for downstream repertoire analysis, with clonotypes matched between fractions based on CDR3 nucleotide sequence plus V segment. VDJmatch was used to annotate antigen specificity against VDJdb, with one amino acid substitution in CDR3 permitted. Each entry corresponds to one CDR3 protein sequence from reads that TCRdb reprocessed, and DNA is not given. V and J calls and clone size were set by TCRdb, not the authors. The table of this sample itemizes about 370,000 distinct CDR3 sequences. The ten largest clones capture about 11% of the sample.

With respect to this clonotype: The antigen this receptor binds is unknown.

Counted from cysteine to phenylalanine, this CDR3 has 13 amino acids. DNA is not on record. Taken from the germline V gene, the CDR1 and CDR2 loops are SGHNT and YENEEA. HCMV serostatus was determined by detecting HCMV-specific IgG in serum with a commercial ELISA kit. Ficoll density gradient centrifugation was used to isolate peripheral blood mononuclear cells from blood. Sequenced input: blood T cells: a sorted CD56 or NKG2C T cell subset, CD4+ or CD8+ T cells, or bulk PBMC T cells (not recorded which). The TCR originated in a woman between 50 and 59 years old in good health. Donor details come from another sample of the same person, matched by shared clones. The rearrangement combines TRBV11-3 with TRBJ2-1; the D gene TCRdb calls, TRBD2, cannot be checked with no DNA. The CDR3 loop reads CASSALWGIEQFF.